Each of the 15 T cell receptor beta chains below was sequenced from the same sample in a study of blood T cell repertoires in COVID-19. The assay was immunoSEQ multiplex PCR, and TCRdb's table has in-frame clones only and misses some. The sample carries 250,000 or so clones, 70% to 85% recorded once. Material for sequencing was peripheral blood. The origin of the receptors is a man older than 75 with acute or convalescent COVID-19.

This clone turned up a few times. The chain links TRBV2 to TRBJ1-5; no clear D gene. Trimming shortened V by 6 bases and J by 0 bases, and 6 bases separated the two germline ends. The CDR3 extends over 13 amino acids. The V gene's germline CDR1 is SNHLY and CDR2 FYNNEI. The CDR3 DNA follows: TGTGCCAGCAGGAGGTATAGCAATCAGCCCCAGCATTTT. Its protein product is CASRRYSNQPQHF. The variable domain in full, completed from reference TRBV2 and TRBJ1-5, reads EPEVTQTPSHQVTQMGQEVILRCVPISNHLYFYWYRQILGQKVEFLVSFYNNEISEKSEIFDDQFSVERPDGSNFTLKIRSTKLEDSAMYFCASRRYSNQPQHFGDGTRLSIL.

This clone was picked up one time. This chain connects TRBV6-1 to TRBJ2-7; D is perhaps TRBD1 (6 bases). Per the germline V gene, CDR1 is MNHNS and CDR2 is SASEGT. Trimming cost V 4 bases and J 0 bases, with 19 bases left between them. The CDR3 covers 17 residues. The CDR3 DNA is TGTGCCAGCAGTGGAGATTTCGGGACACAGAGCTCCTACGAGCAGTACTTC. Translation: CASSGDFGTQSSYEQYF.

This sequence joins TRBV10-3 and TRBJ2-3; 7 bases are shared with TRBD1. The J segment lost 6 bases and the V segment lost 10 bases, leaving 10 bases of the junction unmatched. Looked up from germline, CDR1 is ENHRY and CDR2 is SYGVKD. This CDR3 is built from 13 residues. The CDR3 nucleotides are TGTGCCACCCACAGGGGTCCTTCGGATACGCAGTATTTT. This codes for CATHRGPSDTQYF.

The chain uses TRBV4-2 and TRBJ1-2; possibly TRBD1 for D (5 bases). The length of the CDR3 is 16 residues. The V gene's germline CDR1 is LGHNA and CDR2 YNFKEQ. The V gene lost 1 base and the J gene lost 0 bases, with 12 bases spanning the gap. The chain's CDR3 is CASSQVHRRANYGYTF. CDR3 sequence (DNA): TGTGCCAGCAGCCAAGTACACAGGAGGGCTAACTATGGCTACACCTTC.

This chain joins TRBV18 and TRBJ2-7; 9 positions match TRBD1. With V trimmed by 3 bases and J by 2 bases, 5 bases remained unmatched. Germline CDR1 KGHSH, CDR2 LQKENI. The length of the CDR3 is 15 residues. The DNA for the CDR3 is TGTGCCAGCTCACCGGGGGGGACAGGGACCTACGAGCAGTACTTC. This sequence encodes CASSPGGTGTYEQYF.

A single count supports this clone. The chain recombines TRBV28 with TRBJ1-2; TRBD1 might be the D (5 bases). The CDR3 runs 14 residues. Germline CDR1 reads MDHEN; CDR2 reads SYDVKM. V lost 7 bases and J lost 4, with 16 bases in between. The CDR3 nucleotides are TGTGCCAGCAACCCTCCCCGGGACTCCTATGGCTACACCTTC. Translation gives CASNPPRDSYGYTF.

This clone was found a few times. This chain uses TRBV6-2 or TRBV6-3 with TRBJ2-2; 11 nucleotides agree with TRBD1. After removal of 6 bases from V and 7 bases from J, the junction contained 7 bases not matched to a gene. The germline V gene encodes CDR1 MNHEY and CDR2 SVGEGT. This CDR3 contains 15 residues. The CDR3 region has the DNA TGTGCCAGCAGCCCCGGACAGGGGGCCGTCGGGGAGCTGTTTTTT. The encoded protein is CASSPGQGAVGELFF.

The V gene is TRBV7-9, the J gene TRBJ1-1, with D hard to call. The CDR3 has 14 amino acids. The germline V gene has CDR1 SEHNR and CDR2 FQNEAQ (reference sequence). V gave up 2 bases and J gave up 1 base, with 8 bases separating them. The CDR3 protein is CASSLFPPNTEAFF. The CDR3 nucleotides read TGTGCCAGCAGCTTATTCCCTCCGAACACTGAAGCTTTCTTT.

This chain links TRBV7-7 with TRBJ2-6, with D possibly TRBD2 on 5 matching bases. CDR1 SSHAT and CDR2 FNYEAQ come from the germline V gene (reference sequence). The CDR3 consists of 15 residues. The V end was cut by 5 bases, the J end by 0 bases, with 8 bases between. CDR3 bases: TGTGCCAGCAGCCCCGGGATCTCTGGGGCCAACGTCCTGACTTTC. Translated: CASSPGISGANVLTF.

This chain connects TRBV28 to TRBJ2-3; the D gene is possibly TRBD1 (6 bases). CDR3 length equals 13 residues. Per germline, CDR1 MDHEN and CDR2 SYDVKM. The V end lost 2 bases, the J end lost 4 bases, and 7 bases lay between the germline ends. Here the CDR3 reads CASSLPGADTQYF. CDR3 coding DNA: TGTGCCAGCAGTTTACCAGGGGCAGATACGCAGTATTTT.

The rearrangement joins TRBV14 to TRBJ1-6; D ambiguous. Germline V CDR1 and CDR2: SGHDN, FVKESK. V lost 1 base, J lost 13 bases, and 11 bases lay in between. The CDR3 consists of 13 residues. CDR3 loop: CASSQGLRGPLHF. In DNA, the CDR3 is TGTGCCAGCAGCCAAGGACTGAGAGGTCCCCTCCACTTT.

The V and J genes are TRBV18 and TRBJ2-7; 12 nucleotides line up with TRBD1. V was pared by 4 bases and J by 7 bases, with 5 bases of the junction left unmatched. CDR1 and CDR2 from the germline V gene are KGHSH and LQKENI. CDR3 length: 14 residues. The CDR3 sequence is CASSLGQGAPEQYF. Written as DNA, the CDR3 is TGTGCCAGCTCACTGGGACAGGGGGCGCCTGAGCAGTACTTC.

The chain uses TRBV5-4 and TRBJ2-7, with a tentative D call TRBD2 (6 bases). This CDR3 is 18 amino acids long. Germline loops: CDR1 SGHNT, CDR2 YYREEE (reference sequence). V lost 1 base, J lost 0 bases, and 20 bases lay in between. CDR3 sequence reads: CASSLTGSGTRTSYEQYF. The DNA of the CDR3 is TGTGCCAGCAGCTTGACGGGTAGCGGTACGAGAACCTCCTACGAGCAGTACTTC.

This clone appeared a few times. The chain uses TRBV19 and TRBJ1-5; D gene ambiguous. Germline CDR1 and CDR2: LNHDA and SQIVND (reference sequence). This CDR3 has 14 amino acids. V was trimmed by 5 bases and J by 4 bases, leaving 12 bases between them. CDR3 sequence reads: CASSVNSRNQPQHF. CDR3 in DNA: TGTGCCAGTAGTGTTAACAGCCGAAATCAGCCCCAGCATTTT.

This clone appeared a few times. The chain uses TRBV6-6 and TRBJ2-7; perhaps TRBD1 as D (6 bases). The germline V gene encodes CDR1 MNHNY and CDR2 SVGAGI (reference sequence). The CDR3 spans 13 residues. V dropped 3 bases and J dropped 1 base, with 7 bases sitting between them. The CDR3 protein is CASSYTGSYEQYF. CDR3 sequence (DNA): TGTGCCAGCAGTTATACAGGGTCCTACGAGCAGTACTTC.